This T cell receptor beta chain derives from a study of T cells after yellow fever vaccination. Study-level information: Those fractions that held only low numbers of cells were prepared using the SMART-Seq v4 Ultra Low Input RNA kit.

General observations from the study: Peak timing came faster in the weaker secondary response, day 5 versus 15. A small proportion of clonotypes was detected in both the CD4 and CD8 compartments.

This clonotype was observed a handful of times. Its antigen is not identified. The 5'RACE template-switching step produced TCR cDNA and added a universal primer site and UMIs. Each CDR3 protein gets one entry after TCRdb re-called the 5' RACE reads with MiXCR. The data show 620,000 or so distinct CDR3 sequences, about a sixth seen once. This sample comprised PBMCs, obtained 4 to 6 days after the first yellow fever vaccination. The TCR was taken from a man younger than 35 who received the YFV17D yellow fever vaccine.

CDR3 nucleotides: TGTGCCAGCAGCTTTGGGACTCACAATGAGCAGTTCTTC. Residues: CASSFGTHNEQFF. The chain combines TRBV7-3 with TRBJ2-1; D is perhaps TRBD2 (6 bases). The CDR3 consists of 13 residues. CDR1 and CDR2 (germline): SGHTA, FQGTGA. The V and J ends lost 3 bases and 5 bases respectively, with 8 bases between them.